These 12 T cell receptor beta chains came from one sample sequenced in a study of blood T cell repertoires in COVID-19. Measured with immunoSEQ multiplex PCR; TCRdb has only the in-frame clones, and not every one. This sample has about 140,000 clones, with about 87% found just once. The sample was peripheral blood. The receptors derive from a man aged 60-69 years with active or convalescent COVID-19.

DNA for the CDR3: TGCGCCAGCACCCCCGGACAGGGGGCCACCTATGGCTACACCTTC. This encodes CASTPGQGATYGYTF. The chain recombines TRBV10-2 with TRBJ1-2; 11 positions match TRBD1. Germline V gene data show CDR1 as WSHSY and CDR2 as SAAADI. There are 15 residues in the CDR3. Trimming removed 7 bases from V and 4 bases from J; junction bases left unmatched: 8.

CDR3 DNA: TGTGCCAGCAGTTACTCGGGGGGTGAGCAGTTCTTC. Translation: CASSYSGGEQFF. This chain connects TRBV6-6 to TRBJ2-1; TRBD2 might be the D (6 bases). This CDR3 spans 12 amino acids. The V gene's germline CDR1 is MNHNY and CDR2 SVGAGI (reference sequence). The V gene lost 0 bases and the J gene lost 9 bases, with 6 bases spanning the gap.

This clone was counted a few times. The chain links TRBV5-1 to TRBJ2-1, with 8 bases identical to TRBD1. The J segment lost 0 bases and the V segment lost 4 bases, leaving 9 bases of the junction unmatched. CDR3 length equals 17 residues. Looked up from germline, CDR1 is SGHRS and CDR2 is YFSETQ. As DNA, the CDR3 is TGCGCCAGCAGCAAGATCCGACAGGGGAGCTCCTACAATGAGCAGTTCTTC. This sequence encodes CASSKIRQGSSYNEQFF. Using reference TRBV5-1 and TRBJ2-1 for the parts outside the CDR3, the full variable domain is KAGVTQTPRYLIKTRGQQVTLSCSPISGHRSVSWYQQTPGQGLQFLFEYFSETQRNKGNFPGRFSGRQFSNSRSEMNVSTLELGDSALYLCASSKIRQGSSYNEQFFGPGTRLTVL.

The gene calls are TRBV12-3 or TRBV12-4 and TRBJ2-5; maybe TRBD1 (5 bases). This CDR3 region has 13 residues. The V end was cut by 5 bases, the J end by 3 bases, with 10 bases between. In DNA form, the CDR3 reads TGTGCCAGCAGTCGACAGAATAAAGAGACCCAGTACTTC. Translating it yields CASSRQNKETQYF.

The chain couples TRBV11-2 to TRBJ2-1, with 10 bases fitting TRBD2. Germline V lookup: CDR1 SGHAT, CDR2 FQNNGV. Trimming cost V 5 bases and J 0 bases; bases outside gene matches: 7. This CDR3 has 17 residues. Here the CDR3 DNA reads TGTGCCAGCAGCGTCCGTAGCGGGAGGTCCTCCTACAATGAGCAGTTCTTC. Protein product: CASSVRSGRSSYNEQFF.

The V gene is TRBV19, the J gene TRBJ1-2; 8 bases fit TRBD1. With 6 bases clipped from V and 7 bases from J, the junction kept 10 bases outside the gene matches. This CDR3 comprises 14 residues. Germline V gene lookup returns CDR1 LNHDA and CDR2 SQIVND (reference sequence). In DNA, the CDR3 is TGTGCCAGTAGCAGCAGGGGGCGAGTTCGTGGCTACACCTTC. This translates into CASSSRGRVRGYTF. The full variable domain, rest sourced from reference TRBV19 and TRBJ1-2, is DGGITQSPKYLFRKEGQNVTLSCEQNLNHDAMYWYRQDPGQGLRLIYYSQIVNDFQKGDIAEGYSVSREKKESFPLTVTSAQKNPTAFYLCASSSRGRVRGYTFGSGTRLTVV.

The V call is TRBV28, the J call TRBJ1-6; 10 bases map to TRBD1. The V gene end was trimmed by 3 bases and the J gene end by 9 bases; junction bases not matched to a gene: 2. Germline V lookup: CDR1 MDHEN, CDR2 SYDVKM. The CDR3 contains 14 residues. CDR3 sequence: CASSFRDRGSPLHF. CDR3 in DNA: TGTGCCAGCAGTTTCCGGGACAGGGGTTCACCCCTCCACTTT.

The rearrangement uses TRBV28 and TRBJ2-1; weak D call: TRBD2 (5 bases). Germline values: CDR1 MDHEN, CDR2 SYDVKM. Between the trimmed V and J ends, which lost 5 bases and 2 bases, there was a span of 13 bases. The CDR3 has 15 amino acids. The CDR3 region has the DNA TGTGCCAGCAGTAAGCTTAGAGGGCCCTACAATGAGCAGTTCTTC. Translation: CASSKLRGPYNEQFF.

The rearrangement joins TRBV28 to TRBJ2-2; 8 bases map to TRBD2. The CDR3 loop spans 15 amino acids. Germline CDR1 is MDHEN and CDR2 is SYDVKM. Trimming removed 5 bases from V and 4 bases from J; junction bases left unmatched: 6. CDR3: CASSPAGAGTGELFF. CDR3 DNA: TGTGCCAGCAGTCCAGCGGGAGCCGGCACCGGGGAGCTGTTTTTT.

The chain couples TRBV18 to TRBJ2-3, with D perhaps TRBD2 (7 bases). CDR1 and CDR2 from the germline V gene are KGHSH and LQKENI. V shed 9 bases and J shed 2 bases, with 15 bases lying between them. The CDR3 extends over 14 amino acids. The CDR3 region is CASSQGTITDTQYF. The DNA for the CDR3 is TGTGCCAGTTCTCAGGGGACTATCACAGATACGCAGTATTTT.

This clone was observed a few times. The chain is built from TRBV27 and TRBJ1-5; 7 bases line up with TRBD1. There are 15 residues in the CDR3. V lost 3 bases, J lost 7 bases, and 9 bases stayed unmatched. Per the germline V gene, CDR1 is MNHEY and CDR2 is SMNVEV (reference sequence). This CDR3 is CASSFAGQLEQPQHF. The CDR3 region has the DNA TGTGCCAGCAGTTTCGCGGGACAGCTTGAACAGCCCCAGCATTTT.

The chain joins TRBV3-1 (or the pseudogene TRBV3-2) to TRBJ2-1; 13 positions agree with TRBD2. Germline values: CDR1 LGHDT, CDR2 YNNKEL (reference sequence). The trim removed 1 base at V and 6 bases at J, leaving 3 bases unmatched. CDR3 length: 16 residues. CDR3 nucleotides: TGTGCCAGCAGCCAAGCTGGACTAGCGGGAGCCAATGAGCAGTTCTTC. Protein: CASSQAGLAGANEQFF.